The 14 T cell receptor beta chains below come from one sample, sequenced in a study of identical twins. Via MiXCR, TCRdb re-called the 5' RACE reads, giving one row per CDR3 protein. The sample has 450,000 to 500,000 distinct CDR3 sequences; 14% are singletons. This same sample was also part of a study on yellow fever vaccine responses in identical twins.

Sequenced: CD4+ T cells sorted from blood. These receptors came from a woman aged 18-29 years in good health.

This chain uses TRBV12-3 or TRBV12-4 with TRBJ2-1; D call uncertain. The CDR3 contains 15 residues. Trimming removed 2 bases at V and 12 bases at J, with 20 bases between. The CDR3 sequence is CASSLTAVPGGGQFF. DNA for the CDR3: TGTGCCAGCAGTTTAACCGCGGTCCCAGGCGGTGGGCAGTTCTTC.

The CDR3 here is CASTREGGNQPQHF. As DNA, the CDR3 is TGTGCCAGCACGAGGGAAGGGGGCAATCAGCCCCAGCATTTT. The chain employs TRBV2 and TRBJ1-5; a possible D gene is TRBD1 (5 bases). Looked up from germline, CDR1 is SNHLY and CDR2 is FYNNEI. This CDR3 region has 14 residues. V was clipped by 7 bases and J by 2 bases, with 12 bases between them.

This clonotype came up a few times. This CDR3 reads CSVGRGSTGELFF. The CDR3 DNA follows: TGCAGCGTGGGGAGGGGGAGCACCGGGGAGCTGTTTTTT. This chain uses TRBV29-1 with TRBJ2-2; tentative D call: TRBD2 (7 bases). Germline V CDR1 and CDR2: SQVTM, ANQGSEA. The V and J ends lost 6 bases and 4 bases respectively, with 12 bases between them. This CDR3 has 13 residues.

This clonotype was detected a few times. CDR3 sequence reads: CATSDAGIYSYNEQFF. The CDR3 nucleotides are TGTGCCACCAGTGACGCGGGGATTTACTCCTACAATGAGCAGTTCTTC. The chain couples TRBV24-1 to TRBJ2-1, with D maybe TRBD2 (6 bases). V was cut by 4 bases and J by 0 bases, with 12 bases left in between. The V gene's germline CDR1 is KGHDR and CDR2 SFDVKD. There are 16 residues in the CDR3.

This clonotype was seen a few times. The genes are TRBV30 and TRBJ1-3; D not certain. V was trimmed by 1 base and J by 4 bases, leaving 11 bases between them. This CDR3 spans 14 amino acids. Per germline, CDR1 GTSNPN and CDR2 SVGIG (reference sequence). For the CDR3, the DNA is TGTGCCTGGAGTGCCTCCCGGACGGGAAACACCATATATTTT. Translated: CAWSASRTGNTIYF.

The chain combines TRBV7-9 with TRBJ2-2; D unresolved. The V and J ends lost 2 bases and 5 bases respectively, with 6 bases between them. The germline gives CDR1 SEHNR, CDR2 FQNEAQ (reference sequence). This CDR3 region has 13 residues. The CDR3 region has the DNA TGTGCCAGCAGCTTAAGCGAGACCGGGGAGCTGTTTTTT. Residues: CASSLSETGELFF.

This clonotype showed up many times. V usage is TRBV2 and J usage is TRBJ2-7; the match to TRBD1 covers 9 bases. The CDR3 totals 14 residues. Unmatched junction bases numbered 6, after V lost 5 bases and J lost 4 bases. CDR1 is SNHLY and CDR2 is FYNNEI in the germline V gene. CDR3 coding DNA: TGTGCCAGCAGTATACAGGGGGCAGGGTACGAGCAGTACTTC. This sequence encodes CASSIQGAGYEQYF.

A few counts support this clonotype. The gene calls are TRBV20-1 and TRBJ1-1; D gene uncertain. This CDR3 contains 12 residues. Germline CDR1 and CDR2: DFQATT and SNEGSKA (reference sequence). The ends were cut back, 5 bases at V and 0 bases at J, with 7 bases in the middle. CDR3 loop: CSAFLMNTEAFF. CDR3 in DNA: TGCAGTGCTTTCCTCATGAACACTGAAGCTTTCTTT.

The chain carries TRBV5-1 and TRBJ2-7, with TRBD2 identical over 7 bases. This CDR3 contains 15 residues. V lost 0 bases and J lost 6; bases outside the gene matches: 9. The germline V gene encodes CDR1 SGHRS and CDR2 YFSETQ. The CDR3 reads CASSLDGAGAFEQYF. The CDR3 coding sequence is TGCGCCAGCAGCTTGGATGGGGCGGGAGCTTTCGAGCAGTACTTC.

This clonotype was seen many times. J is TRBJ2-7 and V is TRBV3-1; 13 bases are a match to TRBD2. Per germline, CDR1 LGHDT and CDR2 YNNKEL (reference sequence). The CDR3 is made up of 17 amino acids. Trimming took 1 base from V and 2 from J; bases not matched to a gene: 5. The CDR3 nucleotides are TGTGCCAGCAGCCAAGCCCAGGGACTAGCGGGAACCTACGAGCAGTACTTC. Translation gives CASSQAQGLAGTYEQYF.

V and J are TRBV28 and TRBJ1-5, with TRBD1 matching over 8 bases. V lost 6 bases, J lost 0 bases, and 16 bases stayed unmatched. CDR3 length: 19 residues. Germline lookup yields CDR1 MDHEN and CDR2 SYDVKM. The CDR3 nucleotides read TGTGCCAGCAGCTCGACCGGGACAGGAATAATTTATAGCAATCAGCCCCAGCATTTT. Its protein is CASSSTGTGIIYSNQPQHF. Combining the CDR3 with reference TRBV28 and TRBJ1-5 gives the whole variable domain DVKVTQSSRYLVKRTGEKVFLECVQDMDHENMFWYRQDPGLGLRLIYFSYDVKMKEKGDIPEGYSVSREKKERFSLILESASTNQTSMYLCASSSTGTGIIYSNQPQHFGDGTRLSIL.

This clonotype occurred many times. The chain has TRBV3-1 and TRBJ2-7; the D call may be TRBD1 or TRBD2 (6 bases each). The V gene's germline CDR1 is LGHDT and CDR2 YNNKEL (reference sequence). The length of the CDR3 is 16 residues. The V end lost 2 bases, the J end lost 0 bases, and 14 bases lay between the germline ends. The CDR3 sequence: CASSQRSWGASYEQYF. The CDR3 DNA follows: TGTGCCAGCAGCCAAAGATCGTGGGGGGCCTCCTACGAGCAGTACTTC.

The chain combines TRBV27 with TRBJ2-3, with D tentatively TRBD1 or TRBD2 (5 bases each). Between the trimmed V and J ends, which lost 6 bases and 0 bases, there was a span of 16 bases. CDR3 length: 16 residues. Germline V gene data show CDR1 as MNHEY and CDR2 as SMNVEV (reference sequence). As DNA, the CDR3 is TGTGCCAGCAGCCTAGAGGGGAGACCTAGCACAGATACGCAGTATTTT. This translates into CASSLEGRPSTDTQYF.

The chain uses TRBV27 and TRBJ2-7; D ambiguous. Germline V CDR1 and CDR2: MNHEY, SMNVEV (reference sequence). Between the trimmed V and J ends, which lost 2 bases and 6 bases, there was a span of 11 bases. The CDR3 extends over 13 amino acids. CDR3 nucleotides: TGTGCCAGCAGTTTACGGGCAATTAGCGAGCAGTACTTC. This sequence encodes CASSLRAISEQYF.